This TCR beta chain was sequenced in a study of T cell changes during pregnancy in multiple sclerosis. V trimming: 6 bases; J trimming: 2 bases; junction bases outside the gene matches: 2. Germline CDR1 and CDR2: MNHEY and SMNVEV (reference sequence). The CDR3 has 14 amino acids. Repertoires were generated with immunoSEQ multiplex PCR, while TCRdb's copy carries only in-frame clones and drops some. The table includes 99,000 or so clones, over 85% detected once. The chain combines TRBV27 with TRBJ1-3, with TRBD1 matching 9 bases. The input for sequencing was peripheral blood, taken after pregnancy. The receptor comes from a female donor with multiple sclerosis, enrolled in a pregnancy study. The CDR3 reads CASRQGAPGNTIYF. CDR3 bases: TGTGCCAGCAGACAGGGGGCCCCTGGAAACACCATATATTTT.